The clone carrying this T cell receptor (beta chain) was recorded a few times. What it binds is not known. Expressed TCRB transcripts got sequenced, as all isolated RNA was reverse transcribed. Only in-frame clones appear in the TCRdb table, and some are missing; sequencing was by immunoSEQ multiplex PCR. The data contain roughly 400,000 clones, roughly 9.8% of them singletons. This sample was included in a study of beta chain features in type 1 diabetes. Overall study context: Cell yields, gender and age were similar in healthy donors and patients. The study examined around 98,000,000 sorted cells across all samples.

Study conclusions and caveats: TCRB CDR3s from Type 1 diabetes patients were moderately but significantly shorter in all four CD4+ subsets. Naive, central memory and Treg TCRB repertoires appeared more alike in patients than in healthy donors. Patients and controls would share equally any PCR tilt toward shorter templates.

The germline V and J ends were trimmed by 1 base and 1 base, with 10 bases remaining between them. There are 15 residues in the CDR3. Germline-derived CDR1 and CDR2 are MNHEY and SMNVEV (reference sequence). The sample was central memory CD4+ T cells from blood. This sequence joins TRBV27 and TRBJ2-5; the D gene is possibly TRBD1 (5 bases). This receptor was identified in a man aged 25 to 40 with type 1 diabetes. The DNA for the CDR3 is TGTGCCAGCAGTTTATTTGCAGGGATCCAAGAGACCCAGTACTTC. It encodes CASSLFAGIQETQYF.